The clone carrying this T cell receptor (beta chain) was detected only a few times. Its specificity is unknown. The data are from a study of Graves' ophthalmopathy and Graves' hyperthyroidism. Study-wide points: The model's ophthalmopathy progression predictions had roughly 71% sensitivity and over 72% specificity. Blood contained most expanded thyroid clonotypes exceeding 0.001 frequency.

This CDR3 comprises 14 residues. Germline assignment: CDR1 DFQATT and CDR2 SNEGSKA (reference sequence). The V end was cut by 0 bases, the J end by 2 bases, with 11 bases between. If patients had other autoimmune diseases, uncontrolled infections, pregnancy or lactation, they were excluded. The authors diagnosed from clinical symptoms, serum thyroxine, TRAb, thyroid ultrasound and orbital computed tomography. CDR3 regions of TCR beta were amplified from RNA transcripts. In the first round, RT-PCR was carried out with HTBI primers, and a multiplex PCR formed the second round. TCRdb reanalysed the multiplex PCR reads using MiXCR and keeps one entry per CDR3 protein. The data hold almost 750,000 distinct CDR3 sequences, with approximately 40% observed a single time.

The sequencing sample was made of peripheral blood. The sequence was obtained from an adult man with Graves' ophthalmopathy. V usage is TRBV20-1 and J usage is TRBJ2-7; tentatively, D is TRBD1 (6 bases). The CDR3 DNA sequence: TGCAGTGCTAGAGACGACAGGCAAGCCTACGAGCAGTACTTC. The encoded protein is CSARDDRQAYEQYF.